The sequence of this T cell receptor beta chain was determined in a study of beta chain bispecific antibodies for T cell cancers (dated by TCRdb to the early 2020s). Notes on the research overall: After T cells from healthy donors were cocultured with bispecific antibodies and T cell leukemia lines, the researchers used TRBV sequencing of the cells that survived to measure how much each TRBV family was depleted. Jurkat cells expressed surface TRBV12 (TRBV12-3), and HPB-ALL cells expressed surface TRBV5-5. Points the paper makes about the study in general: Cross-reactivity of the anti-TRBV5-5 antibody with TRBV5-6 was attributed to high sequence similarity between the two genes. Every sequenced sample was a mix of normal T cells and leukemia cell line cells, and most of the targeted TRBV signal originated from the leukemia cells instead of the normal T cells.

V and J are truncated by 10 bases and 2 bases respectively, leaving an intervening sequence of 16 bases. Via the germline V gene (reference sequence), CDR1 is SEHNR and CDR2 FQNEAQ. The CDR3 sequence holds 14 residues, the cysteine and phenylalanine included. The kept DNA is CDR3 alone, 42 bases in frame from the first base. T cells were expanded from blood mononuclear cells with anti-CD3 antibody OKT3 or CD3/CD28 Dynabeads for 2 to 3 days. The expanded T cells were grown in RPMI 1640 containing roughly 9.7% fetal bovine serum, recombinant human IL-2 (around 100 IU/ml) and IL-7 (roughly 5.4 ng/ml). Each coculture contained roughly 5 x 10^4 normal T cells, roughly 5 x 10^4 target cells and bispecific antibody in about 92 ul and was incubated for around 18 hours at 37 degrees C. Every bispecific antibody was made of two single-chain variable fragments expressed in a single-chain diabody format with a His tag. Effector T cells were obtained from healthy human donors, and peripheral blood mononuclear cells were isolated from leukapheresis samples by Ficoll density gradient centrifugation.

Libraries incorporated unique molecular identifier barcodes, which were used to quantify clonotypes. Qiagen AllPrep DNA/RNA Micro kits were used to isolate total RNA, and an Agilent TapeStation was used to check RNA quality. TCR beta libraries were built by 5' RACE: cDNA synthesis followed by two PCR steps using TCR beta constant-region gene-specific primers. An Illumina MiSeq platform was used to sequence the TCR beta libraries. Per the authors' processing: Reads were processed with MIGEC, MiXCR and VDJtools. Clonotype frequency was calculated as the fraction of unique molecular identifiers assigned to a given clonotype among all unique molecular identifiers in the sample. Any TRBV gene that IMGT lists as a pseudogene or open reading frame, and is therefore nonfunctional, such as TRBV1, TRBV12-1 and TRBV21, was left out. The public sequencing data were trimmed at Q25 with fastp and processed into clonotypes with MiXCR by TCRdb, which kept only in-frame beta chains. Each CDR3 protein appears once, grouped with its most common genes and DNA. V and J calls and clone size were set by TCRdb, not the authors. For this sample there are about 18,000 distinct CDR3 sequences; 2% to 2.5% appear just once. The ten largest account for 6.5% to 8.5% of the sample.

This clonotype has at least ten counts. Its antigen specificity is not known. Base qualities were left out, and no much larger clone turns up one base away. The TCR comes from a human donor in good health. Some clones in this sample may be carry-over from other donors' samples. The material sequenced was healthy donor T cells cultured with leukemia cells. The V gene is TRBV7-9 and the J gene is TRBJ2-3, with TRBD2 perhaps the D gene, on 6 matching bases. The CDR3 in this case is CATSAGFLTDTQYF. The nucleotide sequence is TGTGCCACCTCGGCGGGGTTTCTCACAGATACGCAGTATTTT.